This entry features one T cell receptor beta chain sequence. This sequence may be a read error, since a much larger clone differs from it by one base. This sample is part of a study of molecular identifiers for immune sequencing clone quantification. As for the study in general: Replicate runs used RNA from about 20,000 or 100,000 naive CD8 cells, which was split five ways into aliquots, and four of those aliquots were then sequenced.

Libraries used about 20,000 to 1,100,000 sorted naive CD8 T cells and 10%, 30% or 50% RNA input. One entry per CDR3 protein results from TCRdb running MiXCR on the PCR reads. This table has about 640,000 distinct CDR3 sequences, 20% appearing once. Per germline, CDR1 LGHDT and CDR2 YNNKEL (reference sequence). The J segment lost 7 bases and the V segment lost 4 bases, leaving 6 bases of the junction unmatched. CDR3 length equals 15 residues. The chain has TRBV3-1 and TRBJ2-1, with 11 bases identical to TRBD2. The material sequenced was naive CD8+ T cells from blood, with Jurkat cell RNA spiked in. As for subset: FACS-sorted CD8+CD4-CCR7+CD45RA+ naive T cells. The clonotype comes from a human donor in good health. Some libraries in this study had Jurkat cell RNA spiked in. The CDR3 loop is CASSPIAGGWNEQFF. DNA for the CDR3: TGTGCCAGCAGCCCAATAGCGGGGGGGTGGAATGAGCAGTTCTTC.